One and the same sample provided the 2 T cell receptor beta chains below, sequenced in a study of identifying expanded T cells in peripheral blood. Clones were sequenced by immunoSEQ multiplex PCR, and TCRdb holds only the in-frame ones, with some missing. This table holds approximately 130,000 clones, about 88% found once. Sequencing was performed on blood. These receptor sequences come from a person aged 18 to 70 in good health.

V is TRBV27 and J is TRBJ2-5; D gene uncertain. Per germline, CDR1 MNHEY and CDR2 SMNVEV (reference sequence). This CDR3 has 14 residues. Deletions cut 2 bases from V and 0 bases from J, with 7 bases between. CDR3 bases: TGTGCCAGCAGTTTAGACGCTAACCAAGAGACCCAGTACTTC. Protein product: CASSLDANQETQYF.

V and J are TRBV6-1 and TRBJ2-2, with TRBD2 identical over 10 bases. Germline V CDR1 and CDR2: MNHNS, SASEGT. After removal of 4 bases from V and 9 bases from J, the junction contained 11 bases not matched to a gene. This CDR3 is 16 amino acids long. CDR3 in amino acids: CASSGSLAGAFRELFF. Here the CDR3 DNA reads TGTGCCAGCAGTGGGTCCCTAGCGGGAGCGTTCCGGGAGCTGTTTTTT.